The T cell receptor beta chain under discussion was sequenced for a study of T cells in Graves' hyperthyroidism and ophthalmopathy. Study-wide results and caveats: Peripheral blood also featured most of the thyroid clonotypes expanded above 0.001.

Ten or more counts support this clonotype. Its antigen is undetermined. Looked up from germline, CDR1 is SGHRS and CDR2 is YFSETQ. The V and J ends lost 4 bases and 0 bases respectively, with 8 bases between them. The CDR3 length is 13 residues. Amplification targeted TCR beta CDR3 regions from RNA transcripts. An initial round of RT-PCR targeting the TCR CDR3 relied on the HTBI primer set. Each CDR3 protein gets one entry after TCRdb re-called the multiplex PCR reads with MiXCR. The sample yields over 350,000 distinct CDR3 sequences, about 14% seen once. The V gene is TRBV5-1, the J gene TRBJ2-7, with a possible D match to TRBD2 (6 bases). This clonotype was sampled from a man in his fifties with Graves' ophthalmopathy. Specimen: blood. The CDR3 region has the DNA TGCGCCAGCAGCCGCGGGGACTCCTACGAGCAGTACTTC. It codes for CASSRGDSYEQYF.